This TCR beta chain appears in the sequencing data of a study of T cell repertoires in aging, cancer and after chemotherapy. There are a few counts of this clonotype. TRB rearrangements spanning V, D and J were amplified using mixed TRB-A/B primers. TCRdb independently ran MiXCR on the multiplex PCR reads; one entry per CDR3 protein. The sample has about 2,300 distinct CDR3 sequences; 20% to 30% are singletons. Trimming removed 0 bases from V and 2 bases from J, with 7 bases in between. The CDR3 has 14 residues. Germline V gene sequence: CDR1 SGHNT, CDR2 YYREEE (reference sequence). The template was genomic DNA from peripheral blood, not RNA.

This chain connects TRBV5-4 to TRBJ2-3, with no clear D. The origin of this receptor is a human donor with a solid tumor. The source material was blood. The CDR3 sequence is CASSLDYITDTQYF. DNA for the CDR3: TGTGCCAGCAGCTTGGACTATATCACAGATACGCAGTATTTT.